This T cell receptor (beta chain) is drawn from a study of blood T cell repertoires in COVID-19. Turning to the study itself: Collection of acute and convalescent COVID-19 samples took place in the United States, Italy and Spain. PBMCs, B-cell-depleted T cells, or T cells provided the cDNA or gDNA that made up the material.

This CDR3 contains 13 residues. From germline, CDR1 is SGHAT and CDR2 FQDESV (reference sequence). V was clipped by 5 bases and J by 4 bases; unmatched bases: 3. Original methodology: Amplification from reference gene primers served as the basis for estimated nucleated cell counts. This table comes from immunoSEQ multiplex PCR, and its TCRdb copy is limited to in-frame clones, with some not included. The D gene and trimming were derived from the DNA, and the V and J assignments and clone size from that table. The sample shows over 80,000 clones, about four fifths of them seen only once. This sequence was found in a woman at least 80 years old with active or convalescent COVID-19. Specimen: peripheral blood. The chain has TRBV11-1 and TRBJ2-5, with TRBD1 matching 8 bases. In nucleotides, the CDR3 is TGTGCCAGCAGCCCAGGACAGGGAGAGACCCAGTACTTC. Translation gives CASSPGQGETQYF.